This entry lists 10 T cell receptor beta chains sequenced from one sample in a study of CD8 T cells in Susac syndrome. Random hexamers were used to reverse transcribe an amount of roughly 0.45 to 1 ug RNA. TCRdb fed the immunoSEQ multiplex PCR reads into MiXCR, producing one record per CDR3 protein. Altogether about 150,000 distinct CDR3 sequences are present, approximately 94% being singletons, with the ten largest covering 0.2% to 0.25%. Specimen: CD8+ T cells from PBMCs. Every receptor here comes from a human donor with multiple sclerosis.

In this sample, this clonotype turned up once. CDR3 DNA: TGCAGTGCTAGGCATGGACAGGGAAATAAACCCCAGCATTTT. This encodes CSARHGQGNKPQHF. V usage is TRBV20-1 and J usage is TRBJ1-5, with 8 positions matching TRBD1. Germline V gives CDR1 DFQATT, CDR2 SNEGSKA (reference sequence). The CDR3 runs to 14 residues. V lost 3 bases, J lost 10 bases, and 11 bases stayed unmatched.

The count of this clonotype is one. CDR3 bases: TGTGCCAGCAGTGGGACAGGAAGTTCAAACACTGAAGCTTTCTTT. Its translation is CASSGTGSSNTEAFF. The chain links TRBV2 to TRBJ1-1, with 7 bases lining up with TRBD1. Germline lookup yields CDR1 SNHLY and CDR2 FYNNEI. Losses at the gene ends were 4 bases for V and 2 bases for J; bases not matched to a gene: 7. The CDR3 loop spans 15 amino acids.

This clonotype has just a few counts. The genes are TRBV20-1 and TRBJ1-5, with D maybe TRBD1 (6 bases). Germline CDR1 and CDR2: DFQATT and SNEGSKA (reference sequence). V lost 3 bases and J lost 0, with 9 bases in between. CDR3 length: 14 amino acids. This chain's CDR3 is CSARDSYSNQPQHF. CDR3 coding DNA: TGCAGTGCTAGGGACAGCTATAGCAATCAGCCCCAGCATTTT.

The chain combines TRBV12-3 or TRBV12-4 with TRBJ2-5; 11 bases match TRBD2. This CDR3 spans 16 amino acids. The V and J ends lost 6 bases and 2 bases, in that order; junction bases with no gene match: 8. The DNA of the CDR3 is TGTGCCAGCAGCATTCCGGGACTAGCGGATCAAGAGACCCAGTACTTC. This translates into CASSIPGLADQETQYF.

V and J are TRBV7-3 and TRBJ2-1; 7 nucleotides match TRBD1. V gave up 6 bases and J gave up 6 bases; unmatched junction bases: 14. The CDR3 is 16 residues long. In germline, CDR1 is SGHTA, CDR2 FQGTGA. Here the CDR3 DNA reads TGTGCCAGCAGTCCATCAGGGGGTAGGGGGACCAATGAGCAGTTCTTC. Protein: CASSPSGGRGTNEQFF.

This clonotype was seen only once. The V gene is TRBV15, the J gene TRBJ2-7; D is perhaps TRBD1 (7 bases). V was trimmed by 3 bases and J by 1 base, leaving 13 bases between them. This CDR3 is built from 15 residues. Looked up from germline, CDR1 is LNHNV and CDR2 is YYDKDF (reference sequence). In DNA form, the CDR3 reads TGTGCCACCAGCAGGCGGGACAGTCCTTCCTACGAGCAGTACTTC. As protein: CATSRRDSPSYEQYF.

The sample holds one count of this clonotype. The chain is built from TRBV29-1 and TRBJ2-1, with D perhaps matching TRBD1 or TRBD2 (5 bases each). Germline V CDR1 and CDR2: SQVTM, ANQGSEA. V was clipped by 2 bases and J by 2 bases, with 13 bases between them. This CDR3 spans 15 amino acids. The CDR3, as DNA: TGCAGCGTTGAAAGCAGGGAGCACGCCTACAATGAGCAGTTCTTC. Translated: CSVESREHAYNEQFF.

This CDR3 reads CASSPWTSRSTDTQYF. CDR3 sequence (DNA): TGTGCCAGCAGTCCTTGGACTAGTCGATCCACAGATACGCAGTATTTT. This chain links TRBV12-3 or TRBV12-4 with TRBJ2-3, with 7 bases lining up with TRBD2. V trimming: 5 bases; J trimming: 2 bases; junction bases outside the gene matches: 10. The CDR3 has 16 residues.

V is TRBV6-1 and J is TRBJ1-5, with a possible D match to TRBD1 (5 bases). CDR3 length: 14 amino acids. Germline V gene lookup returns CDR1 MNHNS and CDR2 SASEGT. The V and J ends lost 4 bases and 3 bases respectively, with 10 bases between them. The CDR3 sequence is CASSAGLDNQPQHF. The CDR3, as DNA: TGTGCCAGCAGTGCGGGACTCGACAATCAGCCCCAGCATTTT.

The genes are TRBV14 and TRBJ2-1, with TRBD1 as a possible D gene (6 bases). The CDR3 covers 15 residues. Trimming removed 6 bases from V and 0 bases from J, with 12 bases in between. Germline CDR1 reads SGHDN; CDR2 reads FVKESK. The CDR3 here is CASSLQGNSYNEQFF. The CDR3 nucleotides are TGTGCCAGCAGTCTCCAGGGGAACTCCTACAATGAGCAGTTCTTC.